Listed below are T cell receptor beta chains from one sample, sequenced in a study of tumor-infiltrating lymphocytes in oesophageal squamous cell carcinoma. TCRdb processed the PCR reads anew with MiXCR; each CDR3 protein has one entry. The top ten hold 6% to 7% of the sample, which has about 19,000 distinct CDR3 sequences, around two fifths seen once. The sequenced material came from blood. The receptor set was obtained from a male donor with esophageal squamous cell carcinoma. Both conserved end residues are part of each CDR3. The D gene is left open where the match is weak. Some rows mark clone size as missing; the rest say once, few, many or name a class of expanded clone.

-	TRBJ2-1	-	TRBV20-1	CSARDSRSGRNNEQFF	TGCAGTGCTAGAGATAGTCGTTCGGGGAGAAACAATGAGCAGTTCTTC
-	TRBJ2-1	-	TRBV7-6	CASSLRRGDSLGYNEQFF	TGTGCCAGCAGCTTAAGGAGGGGGGACTCGCTCGGCTACAATGAGCAGTTCTTC
TRBD2	TRBJ2-3	many	TRBV11-3	CASSPGLAGGLSTDTQYF	TGTGCCAGCTCTCCGGGACTAGCGGGAGGCCTTAGCACAGATACGCAGTATTTT
TRBD2	TRBJ2-7	-	TRBV27	CASSTGLAETYNEQYF	TGTGCCAGCAGTACCGGACTAGCGGAAACCTACAATGAGCAGTACTTC
TRBD1	TRBJ2-4	few	TRBV18	CASSPFGTGEEQYF	TGTGCCAGCTCACCCTTCGGGACAGGGGAAGAGCAGTACTTC
TRBD1	TRBJ2-4	-	TRBV28	CASSSQMGQKNIQYF	TGTGCCAGCAGCTCCCAGATGGGACAGAAAAACATTCAGTACTTC
TRBD2	TRBJ2-7	few	TRBV4-1	CASSQVLAGSYEQYF	TGCGCCAGCAGCCAAGTTCTAGCGGGGTCCTACGAGCAGTACTTC
TRBD2	TRBJ2-5	few	TRBV7-7	CASSPIRGGGRETQYF	TGTGCTAGCAGCCCAATCCGGGGCGGGGGAAGGGAGACCCAGTACTTC
-	TRBJ2-1	many	TRBV19	CASGPGLRVGLSYNEQFF	TGTGCCAGTGGGCCCGGGCTACGAGTGGGACTCTCCTACAATGAGCAGTTCTTC